One and the same sample provided the 25 T cell receptor beta chains below, sequenced in a study of shared clonotypes between healthy human individuals. Data came from immunoSEQ multiplex PCR; TCRdb stores just in-frame clones and leaves some out. Here the sample spans about 820,000 clones, roughly 92% being singletons. Selected positively for CCR7 and CD45RO-negative, naive CD8 cells excluded terminally differentiated effector memory CD45RA+ cells. Sequenced input: naive CD8+ T cells sorted from blood. The receptors shown here come from a man aged 25 to 40 in good health.

This chain joins TRBV11-3 and TRBJ2-7, with a weak D call TRBD1 (5 bases). The V gene lost 5 bases and the J gene lost 3 bases, with 14 bases spanning the gap. Per the germline V gene, CDR1 is SGHNT and CDR2 is YENEEA. CDR3 length: 14 amino acids. In nucleotides, the CDR3 is TGTGCCAGCAGCAAAACAGGAGTTGGCTACGAGCAGTACTTC. Its translation: CASSKTGVGYEQYF.

This chain connects TRBV10-2 to TRBJ1-3, with a possible D match to TRBD1 (6 bases). Germline CDR1 WSHSY, CDR2 SAAADI. V was clipped by 10 bases and J by 4 bases, with 8 bases between them. CDR3 size: 11 residues. In nucleotides, the CDR3 is TGCGCCATCACAGGGGGAAACACCATATATTTT. This translates into CAITGGNTIYF.

Here the CDR3 reads CASTLRDIGNTIYF. The DNA for the CDR3 is TGTGCCAGCACCCTCAGGGACATTGGAAACACCATATATTTT. This sequence joins TRBV6-4 and TRBJ1-3, with D perhaps matching TRBD1 (6 bases). CDR1 MRHNA and CDR2 SNTAGT come from the germline V gene. This CDR3 contains 14 residues. V was pared by 7 bases and J by 3 bases, with 13 bases between.

The V and J genes are TRBV4-1 and TRBJ1-2; no clear D gene. Germline V gene sequence: CDR1 MGHRA, CDR2 YSYEKL. V gave up 0 bases and J gave up 0 bases, with 8 bases separating them. The CDR3 runs 15 residues. CDR3 amino acids: CASSQDEFANYGYTF. The CDR3 DNA is TGCGCCAGCAGCCAAGATGAGTTTGCTAACTATGGCTACACCTTC.

V gene TRBV11-2 combines with J gene TRBJ2-1; no reliable D call. Germline loops: CDR1 SGHAT, CDR2 FQNNGV. Trimming stripped 0 bases from V and 4 bases from J, with 16 bases between. The CDR3 totals 17 residues. The CDR3 here is CASSLDSLDSPYNEQFF. CDR3 nucleotides: TGTGCCAGCAGCTTAGATAGTCTAGACTCTCCGTACAATGAGCAGTTCTTC.

The chain recombines TRBV7-9 with TRBJ1-1; D is uncertain. Trimming pared 5 bases from V and 0 bases from J, leaving 10 bases between. Looked up from germline, CDR1 is SEHNR and CDR2 is FQNEAQ (reference sequence). This CDR3 region has 14 residues. The chain's CDR3 is CASSRSGMNTEAFF. CDR3 in DNA: TGTGCCAGCAGCCGATCGGGTATGAACACTGAAGCTTTCTTT.

Only one count was recorded for this clone. The chain carries TRBV7-2 and TRBJ2-7; D assignment may be TRBD1 or TRBD2 (6 bases each). V gave up 5 bases and J gave up 2 bases, with 13 bases separating them. CDR3 length: 14 amino acids. Germline lookup yields CDR1 SGHTA and CDR2 FQGNSA. The CDR3 region has the DNA TGTGCCAGCAGCCCCGGTGGGGGGCCCTACGAGCAGTACTTC. This translates into CASSPGGGPYEQYF.

The chain combines TRBV7-9 with TRBJ2-4; 9 positions match TRBD1. CDR1 is SEHNR and CDR2 is FQNEAQ in the germline V gene (reference sequence). Trimming took 6 bases from V and 3 from J; bases not matched to a gene: 9. The length of the CDR3 is 16 residues. CDR3 sequence reads: CASRGTDRGSKNIQYF. The CDR3 coding sequence is TGTGCCAGCAGGGGGACCGACAGGGGGAGCAAAAACATTCAGTACTTC.

The chain joins TRBV7-8 to TRBJ2-5; D is unclear. The germline V gene encodes CDR1 SGHVS and CDR2 FQNEAQ. This CDR3 is 17 amino acids long. The V end was cut by 0 bases, the J end by 0 bases, with 14 bases between. The CDR3 region is CASSLALFTSDQETQYF. In DNA, the CDR3 is TGTGCCAGCAGCTTAGCGCTATTTACCTCCGACCAAGAGACCCAGTACTTC. Full variable domain (rest looked up from reference TRBV7-8 and TRBJ2-5): GAGVSQSPRYKVAKRGQDVALRCDPISGHVSLFWYQQALGQGPEFLTYFQNEAQLDKSGLPSDRFFAERPEGSVSTLKIQRTQQEDSAVYLCASSLALFTSDQETQYFGPGTRLLVL.

The chain has TRBV28 and TRBJ1-5; 12 bases are a match to TRBD1. The CDR3 sequence is 15 residues long. Germline-derived CDR1 and CDR2 are MDHEN and SYDVKM. After removal of 5 bases from V and 6 bases from J, the junction contained 5 bases not matched to a gene. The CDR3 DNA reads as TGTGCCAGCAGTCCTGGGACAGGGGGCGGTCAGCCCCAGCATTTT. Residues: CASSPGTGGGQPQHF.

This clone was seen just once. This chain joins TRBV4-3 and TRBJ1-2; TRBD1 might be the D (5 bases). V was pared by 0 bases and J by 8 bases, with 13 bases between. The CDR3 has 14 amino acids. Germline V gene data show CDR1 as LGHNA and CDR2 as YSLEER. The DNA of the CDR3 is TGCGCCAGCAGCCAAGATCGGGGGGGAAGCGGCTACACCTTC. Its protein is CASSQDRGGSGYTF.

This clone has just one count. J is TRBJ1-3 and V is TRBV5-1; the D is unclear. Trimming shortened V by 4 bases and J by 0 bases, and 8 bases separated the two germline ends. CDR3 length: 14 amino acids. Germline values: CDR1 SGHRS, CDR2 YFSETQ. The CDR3 spells CASSHPDSGNTIYF. The DNA for the CDR3 is TGCGCCAGCAGCCATCCCGACTCTGGAAACACCATATATTTT.

The V and J genes are TRBV7-9 and TRBJ1-5; no clear D. The CDR3 runs 13 residues. CDR1 is SEHNR and CDR2 is FQNEAQ in the germline V gene (reference sequence). With 1 base removed from V and 5 bases from J, the gap between germline ends came to 6 bases. The CDR3 DNA follows: TGTGCCAGCAGCTTAGTGGCGGATCAGCCCCAGCATTTT. The encoded protein is CASSLVADQPQHF.

About this clone itself: This specimen includes other DNA sequences encoding the same CDR3. This sequence joins TRBV9 and TRBJ1-5, with D perhaps matching TRBD1 (5 bases). With 0 bases removed from V and 5 bases from J, the gap between germline ends came to 9 bases. Germline CDR1 is SGDLS and CDR2 is YYNGEE. CDR3 length: 14 residues. The CDR3 reads CASSVGGGDQPQHF. In DNA, the CDR3 is TGTGCCAGCAGCGTAGGTGGAGGGGATCAGCCCCAGCATTTT.

The rearrangement uses TRBV4-2 and TRBJ2-3; D not certain. In germline, CDR1 is LGHNA, CDR2 YNFKEQ. This CDR3 region has 12 residues. The ends were cut back, 0 bases at V and 11 bases at J, with 9 bases in the middle. The DNA for the CDR3 is TGTGCCAGCAGCCAAGATGGAAGTTTGCAGTATTTT. This gives the protein CASSQDGSLQYF.

This clone was found once. CDR3 sequence (DNA): TGTGCCAGCAGCTCATACAGACAGGGGGAGTTGGGCAATCAGCCCCAGCATTTT. Translated: CASSSYRQGELGNQPQHF. This sequence joins TRBV7-9 and TRBJ1-5; 9 positions agree with TRBD1. The CDR3 has 18 amino acids. The germline V gene has CDR1 SEHNR and CDR2 FQNEAQ (reference sequence). Germline trimming cut 4 bases from V and 2 bases from J; bases unmatched to any gene: 12.

The chain carries TRBV11-2 and TRBJ2-3; 7 nucleotides match TRBD1. The CDR3 totals 14 residues. The junction had 8 bases not matched to a gene; V was cut back by 4 bases and J by 7 bases. Germline V gene sequence: CDR1 SGHAT, CDR2 FQNNGV. CDR3 DNA sequence: TGTGCCAGCAGCTCCGTAGACAGGGCCCATACGCAGTATTTT. Amino acids: CASSSVDRAHTQYF. The variable domain in full, with the rest retrieved from reference TRBV11-2 and TRBJ2-3, is EAGVAQSPRYKIIEKRQSVAFWCNPISGHATLYWYQQILGQGPKLLIQFQNNGVVDDSQLPKDRFSAERLKGVDSTLKIQPAKLEDSAVYLCASSSVDRAHTQYFGPGTRLTVL.

This rearrangement joins TRBV2 to TRBJ2-1; perhaps D is TRBD1 or TRBD2 (5 bases each). Germline loops: CDR1 SNHLY, CDR2 FYNNEI. This CDR3 has 13 residues. The V gene lost 11 bases and the J gene lost 6 bases, with 17 bases spanning the gap. The CDR3 sequence is CAGGPAGTNEQFF. As DNA, the CDR3 is TGTGCCGGGGGACCAGCAGGGACCAATGAGCAGTTCTTC.

V usage is TRBV19 and J usage is TRBJ2-3, with D unclear. The germline V and J ends were trimmed by 3 bases and 5 bases, with 12 bases remaining between them. The CDR3 spans 14 residues. Per the germline V gene, CDR1 is LNHDA and CDR2 is SQIVND (reference sequence). CDR3 nucleotide sequence: TGTGCCAGTAGTATTCGTTTCCTCCAAGATACGCAGTATTTT. Translated, it gives CASSIRFLQDTQYF.

The chain is built from TRBV28 and TRBJ2-7; TRBD2 agrees at 9 bases. The V gene's germline CDR1 is MDHEN and CDR2 SYDVKM. Trimming took 2 bases from V and 6 from J; bases not matched to a gene: 11. The CDR3 consists of 16 residues. The CDR3 DNA is TGTGCCAGCAGTTTAAGGTTTAGAGTAGCGGGAGTCGAGCAGTACTTC. It is translated as CASSLRFRVAGVEQYF.

V gene TRBV9 combines with J gene TRBJ2-1; possibly TRBD1 for D (5 bases). V was clipped by 0 bases and J by 0 bases, with 13 bases between them. From germline, CDR1 is SGDLS and CDR2 YYNGEE. The CDR3 spans 17 residues. Here the CDR3 reads CASSVDPRASSYNEQFF. Here the CDR3 DNA reads TGTGCCAGCAGCGTAGACCCCAGGGCGAGCTCCTACAATGAGCAGTTCTTC. The entire variable domain, with the rest obtained from reference TRBV9 and TRBJ2-1, is as follows: DSGVTQTPKHLITATGQRVTLRCSPRSGDLSVYWYQQSLDQGLQFLIQYYNGEERAKGNILERFSAQQFPDLHSELNLSSLELGDSALYFCASSVDPRASSYNEQFFGPGTRLTVL.

This rearrangement joins TRBV5-5 to TRBJ2-7; D is possibly TRBD1 (5 bases). Germline V gene lookup returns CDR1 SGHKS and CDR2 YYEKEE (reference sequence). With 0 bases removed from V and 2 bases from J, the gap between germline ends came to 15 bases. The length of the CDR3 is 16 residues. CDR3 coding DNA: TGTGCCAGCAGCTTGGGCCCGACAGCCAGTCCCTACGAGCAGTACTTC. This encodes CASSLGPTASPYEQYF.

This clone turned up a few times. The chain combines TRBV7-9 with TRBJ2-1, with 7 bases aligning to TRBD1. The CDR3 sequence is 16 residues long. The trim removed 5 bases at V and 5 bases at J, leaving 12 bases unmatched. Germline V gives CDR1 SEHNR, CDR2 FQNEAQ (reference sequence). The CDR3 spells CASSHRLKGANNEQFF. The CDR3 nucleotides are TGTGCCAGCAGCCACCGGCTAAAGGGGGCTAACAATGAGCAGTTCTTC.

The gene calls are TRBV11-1 and TRBJ2-7; D might be TRBD2 (5 bases). There are 14 residues in the CDR3. The ends were cut back, 1 base at V and 3 bases at J, with 10 bases in the middle. Germline V gene lookup returns CDR1 SGHAT and CDR2 FQDESV (reference sequence). DNA of the CDR3: TGTGCCAGCAGCTTAGTCGCGGGTTTCTACGAGCAGTACTTC. Encoded protein: CASSLVAGFYEQYF.

The CDR3 region has the DNA TGTGCCAGCAGCTTAGTTTATCCGTCCGGGAGCTCCTACAATGAGCAGTTCTTC. It specifies CASSLVYPSGSSYNEQFF. The rearrangement joins TRBV7-6 to TRBJ2-1; the D gene is possibly TRBD2 (6 bases). This CDR3 spans 18 amino acids. V was cut by 1 base and J by 0 bases, with 16 bases left in between. CDR1 and CDR2 (germline): SGHVS, FNYEAQ.